These T cell receptor beta chains were read from a single sample in a study of CD8 T cells in ankylosing spondylitis. TCRdb redid the calling of the 5' RACE reads with MiXCR, one entry per CDR3 protein. The sample lists 35,000 or so distinct CDR3 sequences; 6% were seen once. Sequencing was performed on blood, either unsorted or a sorted T cell fraction (not recorded which). All receptors come from a male donor with ankylosing spondylitis or in good health (not recorded which). Both conserved end residues are part of each CDR3. The D gene is left open where the match is weak. Some rows have no size entry. The others give once, few or many, or a class for an expanded clone.

many - TRBJ2-1 TRBV23-1 TGCGCCAGCAGGACCCGTTACAATGAGCAGTTCTTC CASRTRYNEQFF
many - TRBJ1-1 TRBV5-1 TGCGCCAGCAGCTCCGAAAGGTACACTGAAGCTTTCTTT CASSSERYTEAFF
many TRBD2 TRBJ2-1 TRBV24-1 TGTGCCACCAGTAGCGGGAGTGGCTACAATGAGCAGTTCTTC CATSSGSGYNEQFF
many - TRBJ2-5 TRBV5-1 TGCGCCAGCAGCTTGGCCGCAGCCCAAGAGACCCAGTACTTC CASSLAAAQETQYF
many - TRBJ2-5 TRBV7-9 TGTGCCAGCAGCTTGAGGCGGGGGCGAGAGACCCAGTACTTC CASSLRRGRETQYF
many - TRBJ2-2 TRBV6-2/TRBV6-3 TGTGCCAGCAGTCCGGCGAGCACCGGGGAGCTGTTTTTT CASSPASTGELFF
many TRBD1 TRBJ2-1 TRBV6-2/TRBV6-3 TGTGCCAGCAGTCTGGCCCGGGACAGGGGGCAGCTAGCCTACAATGAGCAGTTCTTC CASSLARDRGQLAYNEQFF
- - TRBJ2-6 TRBV5-5 TGTGCCAGCAGCCAAACGGGAGGGGCCAACGTCCTGACTTTC CASSQTGGANVLTF
many TRBD1 TRBJ2-2 TRBV7-9 TGTGCCAGCAGCAGCACGCCGGGACAGGGGACAACCGGGGAGCTGTTTTTT CASSSTPGQGTTGELFF
many - TRBJ2-3 TRBV24-1 TGTGCCACCAGTGATCAGGGCCCCCGAGGCGGCACAGATACGCAGTATTTT CATSDQGPRGGTDTQYF
many - TRBJ2-7 TRBV2 TGTGCCAGCAGTGAATACTACGAGCAGTACTTC CASSEYYEQYF
many - TRBJ1-1 TRBV20-1 TGCAGTGGTAGCGGGGGGCACACTGAAGCTTTCTTT CSGSGGHTEAFF
many - TRBJ1-1 TRBV5-5 TGTGCCAGCAGCTTGACACCGGGACAAAACACTGAAGCTTTCTTT CASSLTPGQNTEAFF
many - TRBJ2-5 TRBV5-4 TGTGCCAGCAGCTTGAGGCAGTACCAAGAGACCCAGTACTTC CASSLRQYQETQYF
many - TRBJ1-1 TRBV28 TGTGCCAGCAGACGGAGAAAGGGGAGAGTCACTGAAGCTTTCTTT CASRRRKGRVTEAFF
many - TRBJ1-5 TRBV10-3 TGTGCCCTCTGGGAAGGTCAGCCCCAGCATTTT CALWEGQPQHF
many - TRBJ1-4 TRBV7-2 TGTGCCAGCAGCTTAGCGTCCGTTACTGAAAAACTGTTTTTT CASSLASVTEKLFF
many TRBD2 TRBJ2-1 TRBV7-2 TGTGCCAGCAGCTTAGCTGCGGGAGTCTACAATGAGCAGTTCTTC CASSLAAGVYNEQFF
many TRBD1 TRBJ1-3 TRBV5-1 TGCGCCAGCAGCCCCGGACAGGGAGGAAACACCATATATTTT CASSPGQGGNTIYF
many - TRBJ1-4 TRBV6-1 TGTGCCAGCAGTGAATTACACAAGAATGAAAAACTGTTTTTT CASSELHKNEKLFF
many - TRBJ1-1 TRBV12-3/TRBV12-4 TGTGCCAGCAGCCCCGGGGGCACTGAAGCTTTCTTT CASSPGGTEAFF
- TRBD1 TRBJ2-1 TRBV10-3 TGTGCGATCAGTTCCGGGACAGGGGATAGCTCCTACAGTGAGCAGTTCTTC CAISSGTGDSSYSEQFF
many TRBD2 TRBJ2-1 TRBV11-2 TGTGCCAGCAGCTCCCCCCTTGGTCGCCTAGCGGGGAACAATGAGCAGTTCTTC CASSSPLGRLAGNNEQFF
many TRBD1 TRBJ2-5 TRBV29-1 TGCAGCGTTCCTGGACAGGTCCAAGAGACCCAGTACTTC CSVPGQVQETQYF
many - TRBJ1-1 TRBV11-2 TGTGCCAGCAGCTTAAGGTCGAACAGCATGAACACTGAAGCTTTCTTT CASSLRSNSMNTEAFF
many - TRBJ1-3 TRBV5-1 TGCGCCAGCAGCTTGGCCCATAGCTCTGGAAACACCATATATTTT CASSLAHSSGNTIYF
many TRBD1 TRBJ1-2 TRBV20-1 TGCAGTGCTACCGGGACAGCAACTCCTAACTATGGCTACACCTTC CSATGTATPNYGYTF
many TRBD2 TRBJ2-3 TRBV20-1 TGCAGTGCTGGTCCCGCTAGCGGGAGCGCAGATACGCAGTATTTT CSAGPASGSADTQYF
many TRBD1 TRBJ2-5 TRBV6-2/TRBV6-3 TGTGCCAGCAGGGGGACAGCTCAAGAGACCCAGTACTTC CASRGTAQETQYF
many TRBD2 TRBJ2-3 TRBV7-8 TGTGCCAGCAGCTTACGGGAGGCCCCCGATACGCAGTATTTT CASSLREAPDTQYF
many TRBD1 TRBJ2-2 TRBV13 TGTGCCAGCAGCGCCGGGACAGACACCACCGGGGAGCTGTTTTTT CASSAGTDTTGELFF
many - TRBJ2-3 TRBV9 TGTGCCAGCAGCGTCGACAGCGCTAGCACAGATACGCAGTATTTT CASSVDSASTDTQYF
many - TRBJ1-2 TRBV20-1 TGCAGTGCTAGTACCGCCGGCGGGGCCCAGACCTATGGCTACACCTTC CSASTAGGAQTYGYTF
medium-sized TRBD1 TRBJ2-7 TRBV20-1 TGCAGTGCTCCCAGGGGGCGGCAATACCCTTACGAGCAGTACTTC CSAPRGRQYPYEQYF
- TRBD1 TRBJ2-5 TRBV7-6 TGTGCCAGCAGCGTGGACAGGGGGCGCTTAGAGACCCAGTACTTC CASSVDRGRLETQYF
medium-sized - TRBJ2-1 TRBV11-2 TGTGCCAGCAGCTTAGATACCCACATGGAGCAGTTCTTC CASSLDTHMEQFF
many - TRBJ1-2 TRBV5-1 TGCGCCAGCAGCCTAGAAACACCCTCCTATGGCTACACCTTC CASSLETPSYGYTF
many TRBD1 TRBJ1-4 TRBV4-1 TGCGCCAGCAGCCAGAACAGGGGGGAAAAACTGTTTTTT CASSQNRGEKLFF
many - TRBJ2-7 TRBV29-1 TGCAGCGTCGCGGGGACAGTGACCTACGAGCAGTACTTC CSVAGTVTYEQYF
many TRBD2 TRBJ2-3 TRBV5-5 TGTGCCAGCAGCTTGCCCACTAGCGGGGGAGATACGCAGTATTTT CASSLPTSGGDTQYF
many TRBD1 TRBJ1-2 TRBV7-2 TGTGCCAGCAGCTCCACAGGGGGTGGGCGTGATGGCTACACCTTC CASSSTGGGRDGYTF
many - TRBJ1-2 TRBV2 TGTGCCAGCGGGGGCCGGGGCTATGGCTACACCTTC CASGGRGYGYTF
many - TRBJ1-2 TRBV20-1 TGCAGTGCCAGCTCGAGTTGGGTGACTAACTATGGCTACACCTTC CSASSSWVTNYGYTF
many - TRBJ1-4 TRBV7-9 TGTGCCAGCAGCCCCCAAGGGAGGGCTGAAAAACTGTTTTTT CASSPQGRAEKLFF
many TRBD1 TRBJ1-5 TRBV24-1 TGTGCCACCAGCGGACAGGGACAGTCGCAGCCCCAGCATTTT CATSGQGQSQPQHF
many - TRBJ2-7 TRBV10-3 TGTGCCATCAGCCTGGGGGGACGCGAGCAGTACTTC CAISLGGREQYF
many - TRBJ2-7 TRBV29-1 TGCAGCGCTCGGGACACCCCCTACGAGCAGTACTTC CSARDTPYEQYF
many - TRBJ1-4 TRBV2 TGTGCCAGCAGTGAGTCAAGGAGACCTACTAATGAAAAACTGTTTTTT CASSESRRPTNEKLFF
many - TRBJ1-1 TRBV11-2 TGTGCCAGCAGCTCCGAGGGGGACACTGAAGCTTTCTTT CASSSEGDTEAFF
many - TRBJ2-5 TRBV6-1 TGTGCCAGCACTTTCCAGACCCAGTACTTC CASTFQTQYF
many - TRBJ2-3 TRBV24-1 TGTGCCACCAGTGATTTTCCGCTGAATACGCAGTATTTT CATSDFPLNTQYF
many - TRBJ1-2 TRBV28 TGTGCCAGCAGTGGAGCATGGTTCTCATCTGGCTACACCTTC CASSGAWFSSGYTF
many - TRBJ1-6 TRBV9 TGTGCCAGCAGCGTAGGGGCAGGGCAGGCGGATTCACCCCTCCACTTT CASSVGAGQADSPLHF
many TRBD1 TRBJ2-3 TRBV6-2/TRBV6-3 TGTGCCAGCAGTTTTGGACAGGGACCAGATACGCAGTATTTT CASSFGQGPDTQYF
- TRBD2 TRBJ2-1 TRBV3-1 TGTACCATCAGTTTTCGGTTAGAGGCTAGCGGGAGTTCCTACAATGAGCAGTTCTTC CTISFRLEASGSSYNEQFF
many - TRBJ2-7 TRBV12-3/TRBV12-4 TGTGCCAGCAGTCCCTCTCGGCCTGCCTACGAGCAGTACTTC CASSPSRPAYEQYF
many TRBD1 TRBJ1-3 TRBV5-1 TGCGCCAGCAGCGTACAGGGGGCTGGAAACACCATATATTTT CASSVQGAGNTIYF
many - TRBJ1-5 TRBV5-1 TGCGCCAGCAGCCTTTACACTAATCAGCCCCAGCATTTT CASSLYTNQPQHF
many - TRBJ1-5 TRBV20-1 TGCAGTGCTGCTCGACAGCGCAATCAGCCCCAGCATTTT CSAARQRNQPQHF
- TRBD1 TRBJ2-3 TRBV7-3 TGTGCCAGCAGCTGGACAGGGGCGAGCACAGCTACGCAGTATTTT CASSWTGASTATQYF